One and the same sample provided the 32 T cell receptor beta chains below, sequenced in a study of blood T cells in healthy people across ages. The second PCR ran roughly 6 to 12 cycles with a sample-barcoded 5' primer and J-beta primers. TCRdb ran MiXCR on the 5' RACE reads and lists one entry per CDR3 protein. This sample carries roughly 1.4 million distinct CDR3 sequences, around 59% of them seen once, and the ten largest clones take 5.5% to 8%. Material: blood. These receptors were taken from a young man in good health.

The chain carries TRBV14 and TRBJ2-7; no firm D call. V lost 3 bases and J lost 3, with 12 bases in between. Germline V CDR1 and CDR2: SGHDN, FVKESK. This CDR3 has 14 amino acids. CDR3: CASSHPRTDYEQYF. Here the CDR3 DNA reads TGTGCCAGCAGCCACCCGAGGACGGACTACGAGCAGTACTTC.

This sequence joins TRBV10-3 and TRBJ1-2, with D possibly matching TRBD1 (5 bases). The CDR3 contains 15 residues. CDR1 and CDR2 (germline): ENHRY, SYGVKD. The V gene lost 5 bases and the J gene lost 4 bases, with 17 bases spanning the gap. CDR3 in amino acids: CAISNPGNAIYGYTF. CDR3 nucleotide sequence: TGTGCCATCAGTAACCCAGGGAACGCAATCTATGGCTACACCTTC.

The chain uses TRBV12-3 or TRBV12-4 and TRBJ2-1, with 7 bases identical to TRBD2. The CDR3 consists of 13 residues. The junction had 9 bases not matched to a gene; V was cut back by 10 bases and J by 6 bases. The CDR3 DNA follows: TGTGCCACCCAACGGGGGGAGAGCAATGAGCAGTTCTTC. It is translated as CATQRGESNEQFF.

The chain couples TRBV30 to TRBJ1-2; possibly TRBD1 for D (5 bases). The germline V gene has CDR1 GTSNPN and CDR2 SVGIG (reference sequence). Trimming took 3 bases from V and 6 from J, leaving 11 bases between them. There are 12 residues in the CDR3. The CDR3 loop reads CAWRGTSHGYTF. The CDR3 coding sequence is TGTGCCTGGAGGGGGACCTCCCATGGCTACACCTTC. Together with reference TRBV30 and TRBJ1-2, the CDR3 gives the full variable domain: SQTIHQWPATLVQPVGSPLSLECTVEGTSNPNLYWYRQAAGRGLQLLFYSVGIGQISSEVPQNLSASRPQDRQFILSSKKLLLSDSGFYLCAWRGTSHGYTFGSGTRLTVV.

The V and J genes are TRBV29-1 and TRBJ1-5; TRBD1 matches 8 bases. J was trimmed by 6 bases and V by 4 bases; bases with no gene match: 8. Germline loops: CDR1 SQVTM, CDR2 ANQGSEA. The CDR3 covers 14 residues. CDR3 DNA: TGCAGCGTTGTCGCCGGACAGGGAGGTCAGCCCCAGCATTTT. Its translation: CSVVAGQGGQPQHF.

This chain connects TRBV14 to TRBJ2-3, with D possibly TRBD1 on 5 matching bases. CDR3 length: 13 amino acids. Looked up from germline, CDR1 is SGHDN and CDR2 is FVKESK. Trimming left V 2 bases short and J 4 bases short, with 7 bases between. CDR3 protein: CASSQWGADTQYF. CDR3 nucleotides: TGTGCCAGCAGCCAATGGGGCGCAGATACGCAGTATTTT. Full variable domain (missing parts from reference TRBV14 and TRBJ2-3): EAGVTQFPSHSVIEKGQTVTLRCDPISGHDNLYWYRRVMGKEIKFLLHFVKESKQDESGMPNNRFLAERTGGTYSTLKVQPAELEDSGVYFCASSQWGADTQYFGPGTRLTVL.

This clonotype was picked up many times. The rearrangement joins TRBV7-9 to TRBJ2-3; D is ambiguous. From germline, CDR1 is SEHNR and CDR2 FQNEAQ (reference sequence). The CDR3 is 12 residues long. Trimming removed 2 bases from V and 4 bases from J, with 4 bases in between. DNA of the CDR3: TGTGCCAGCAGCTTAAGCTCAGATACGCAGTATTTT. Translation: CASSLSSDTQYF.

This chain joins TRBV4-1 and TRBJ2-3; tentatively, D is TRBD2 (5 bases). Germline lookup yields CDR1 MGHRA and CDR2 YSYEKL. The CDR3 has 15 amino acids. V lost 1 base and J lost 1, with 9 bases in between. The CDR3 DNA sequence: TGCGCCAGCAGCCAAGCTGTGCGGGGCACAGATACGCAGTATTTT. Its translation is CASSQAVRGTDTQYF.

Worth noting for this clonotype: The junction does not match germline at one end; this may be a read error. The V and J genes are TRBV27 and TRBJ2-3; 11 nucleotides agree with TRBD2. The CDR3 is 16 residues long. The germline V gene encodes CDR1 MNHEY and CDR2 SMNVEV (reference sequence). The CDR3, as DNA: TGTGCCAGCAGCGAGACTAGCGGGGCTGTTGGAGATATGCAGTATTTT. Translation: CASSETSGAVGDMQYF.

This chain uses TRBV20-1 with TRBJ2-5, with D unclear. Trimming pared 0 bases from V and 1 base from J, leaving 18 bases between. The germline V gene has CDR1 DFQATT and CDR2 SNEGSKA (reference sequence). The CDR3 consists of 17 residues. The DNA for the CDR3 is TGCAGTGCTAGAGATATGTGGCAGAGAAGCTTCCAAGAGACCCAGTACTTC. Protein: CSARDMWQRSFQETQYF.

The chain is built from TRBV4-1 and TRBJ2-1, with 7 nucleotides matching TRBD1. The CDR3 has 18 residues. V lost 0 bases, J lost 6 bases, and 14 bases stayed unmatched. Germline V gives CDR1 MGHRA, CDR2 YSYEKL. CDR3 protein: CASSQDPGQSFPGNEQFF. In DNA form, the CDR3 reads TGCGCCAGCAGCCAAGATCCGGGACAGTCGTTTCCCGGCAATGAGCAGTTCTTC.

V usage is TRBV27 and J usage is TRBJ1-1; D unresolved. This CDR3 region has 14 residues. Germline V gene data show CDR1 as MNHEY and CDR2 as SMNVEV (reference sequence). The V gene lost 0 bases and the J gene lost 11 bases, with 16 bases spanning the gap. DNA for the CDR3: TGTGCCAGCAGTTTATCGCATCGCGGGCCGGGGGCTTTCTTT. This sequence encodes CASSLSHRGPGAFF.

The chain has TRBV7-9 and TRBJ2-3; D gene unclear. The V gene lost 5 bases and the J gene lost 6 bases, with 12 bases spanning the gap. The CDR3 is 13 amino acids. Germline lookup yields CDR1 SEHNR and CDR2 FQNEAQ (reference sequence). The CDR3: CASSKLRSDTQYF. The CDR3 DNA sequence: TGTGCCAGCAGCAAACTTCGGTCGGATACGCAGTATTTT.

V gene TRBV7-2 combines with J gene TRBJ1-2, with D uncertain. Germline V gene lookup returns CDR1 SGHTA and CDR2 FQGNSA. The CDR3 length is 15 residues. Trimming removed 4 bases at V and 0 bases at J, with 12 bases between. CDR3 in amino acids: CASSSLQRTNYGYTF. CDR3 DNA sequence: TGTGCCAGCAGCTCGCTCCAGCGAACTAACTATGGCTACACCTTC.

This sequence joins TRBV6-6 and TRBJ1-4, with D perhaps TRBD1 (5 bases). The CDR3 loop spans 14 amino acids. Germline V lookup: CDR1 MNHNY, CDR2 SVGAGI (reference sequence). The V and J ends lost 3 bases and 7 bases respectively, with 12 bases between them. For the CDR3, the DNA is TGTGCCAGCAGTTATAGAGGGGTGGGTGAAAAACTGTTTTTT. Amino acid sequence: CASSYRGVGEKLFF.

This clonotype appeared a few times. The J gene is TRBJ2-3, the V gene TRBV27, with 7 bases matching TRBD2. J lost 5 bases, V lost 7 bases, and 15 bases had no gene match. The CDR3 loop spans 16 amino acids. CDR1 is MNHEY, CDR2 SMNVEV, per germline (reference sequence). CDR3 in DNA: TGTGCCAGCACGGAAGCCCCGATGGCGGGAGAAGATACGCAGTATTTT. Protein product: CASTEAPMAGEDTQYF.

The sample holds a few counts of this clonotype. This chain's CDR3 is CSAEYRDRGAYEQYF. Here the CDR3 DNA reads TGCAGCGCCGAATACCGGGACAGGGGAGCCTACGAGCAGTACTTC. The rearrangement joins TRBV29-1 to TRBJ2-7; 10 bases fit TRBD1. Germline V gene lookup returns CDR1 SQVTM and CDR2 ANQGSEA. The CDR3 is 15 amino acids. Trimming removed 7 bases from V and 2 bases from J; junction bases left unmatched: 11.

With respect to this clonotype: The germline gene is not matched at one end of the junction; a read error may be the cause. The V gene is TRBV3-1, the J gene TRBJ1-1; 7 bases agree with TRBD1. Germline V lookup: CDR1 LGHDT, CDR2 YNNKEL (reference sequence). The length of the CDR3 is 14 residues. As DNA, the CDR3 is TGTGTCAGCAGCCAACGACAGGGGAACACTGAAGCTTTCTTT. Its translation: CVSSQRQGNTEAFF.

V gene TRBV7-6 combines with J gene TRBJ2-3, with 13 bases aligning to TRBD2. This CDR3 has 18 amino acids. Germline values: CDR1 SGHVS, CDR2 FNYEAQ. V was clipped by 2 bases and J by 3 bases; unmatched bases: 8. The CDR3 sequence is CASSLRRTSGRDTDTQYF. CDR3 bases: TGTGCCAGCAGCTTACGCCGGACTAGCGGGAGAGATACAGATACGCAGTATTTT.

The chain couples TRBV12-3 or TRBV12-4 to TRBJ2-3; 8 bases agree with TRBD2. The trim removed 4 bases at V and 0 bases at J, leaving 12 bases unmatched. This CDR3 is built from 18 residues. The CDR3 sequence is CASSWGRRGGPSTDTQYF. The CDR3 bases are TGTGCCAGCAGTTGGGGCCGGCGCGGGGGGCCTAGCACAGATACGCAGTATTTT.

The J gene is TRBJ2-7, the V gene TRBV12-3 or TRBV12-4; 12 bases line up with TRBD2. V trimming: 1 base; J trimming: 5 bases; junction bases outside the gene matches: 6. This CDR3 spans 16 amino acids. The CDR3 DNA reads TGTGCCAGCAGTTTAGATCTAGCGGGAGGGATGGACGAGCAGTACTTC. This translates into CASSLDLAGGMDEQYF.

The chain employs TRBV20-1 and TRBJ1-2; D is perhaps TRBD1 (6 bases). CDR3 length equals 14 residues. Germline V gene lookup returns CDR1 DFQATT and CDR2 SNEGSKA (reference sequence). V lost 1 base to trimming and J lost 6 bases, with 15 bases between them. The CDR3 sequence is CSARGRARDNGYTF. In DNA form, the CDR3 reads TGCAGTGCTAGAGGGCGGGCCAGGGACAATGGCTACACCTTC.

This rearrangement joins TRBV7-2 to TRBJ2-5; 9 bases line up with TRBD2. J lost 11 bases, V lost 1 base, and 20 bases had no gene match. There are 18 residues in the CDR3. Germline assignment: CDR1 SGHTA and CDR2 FQGNSA. CDR3 coding DNA: TGTGCCAGCAGCTTAGAAGTACTAGCGGGCGCACCACACAATGAGCAGTACTTC. Translation: CASSLEVLAGAPHNEQYF.

The gene calls are TRBV10-3 and TRBJ2-3; TRBD2 agrees at 8 bases. J gave up 3 bases and V 6 bases, and 5 bases lay outside the gene matches. This CDR3 has 14 amino acids. Germline CDR1 and CDR2: ENHRY and SYGVKD. The CDR3 loop is CAIRRAGETDTQYF. The CDR3 DNA follows: TGTGCCATCAGACGAGCGGGGGAAACAGATACGCAGTATTTT.

The chain links TRBV13 to TRBJ2-5; weak D call: TRBD2 (6 bases). This CDR3 has 15 residues. V dropped 8 bases and J dropped 1 base, with 17 bases sitting between them. CDR1 is PRHDT and CDR2 is FYEKMQ in the germline V gene (reference sequence). CDR3 sequence reads: CASLRGDGGQETQYF. DNA of the CDR3: TGTGCCAGCTTAAGGGGAGACGGGGGCCAAGAGACCCAGTACTTC. Supplemented by reference TRBV13 and TRBJ2-5, the full variable domain reads AAGVIQSPRHLIKEKRETATLKCYPIPRHDTVYWYQQGPGQDPQFLISFYEKMQSDKGSIPDRFSAQQFSDYHSELNMSSLELGDSALYFCASLRGDGGQETQYFGPGTRLLVL.

The J gene is TRBJ2-1, the V gene TRBV4-1; D uncertain. The CDR3 extends over 15 amino acids. The V end was cut by 2 bases, the J end by 0 bases, with 8 bases between. The germline CDR1 and CDR2 sequences are MGHRA and YSYEKL. This chain's CDR3 is CASSQIGGSYNEQFF. CDR3 DNA: TGCGCCAGCAGCCAAATAGGTGGCTCCTACAATGAGCAGTTCTTC.

CDR3 DNA sequence: TGTGCCAGCAGCGGTGGTCTGGGGCCCCTCCACTTT. Amino acid sequence: CASSGGLGPLHF. V is TRBV7-9 and J is TRBJ1-6; D remains unclear. The CDR3 totals 12 residues. Deletions cut 5 bases from V and 13 bases from J, with 12 bases between. Germline CDR1 SEHNR, CDR2 FQNEAQ (reference sequence). Complete variable domain (other parts from reference TRBV7-9 and TRBJ1-6): DTGVSQNPRHKITKRGQNVTFRCDPISEHNRLYWYRQTLGQGPEFLTYFQNEAQLEKSRLLSDRFSAERPKGSFSTLEIQRTEQGDSAMYLCASSGGLGPLHFGNGTRLTVT.

This chain links TRBV2 with TRBJ2-5; D gene unclear. Trimming pared 2 bases from V and 5 bases from J, leaving 6 bases between. The CDR3 totals 12 residues. Germline values: CDR1 SNHLY, CDR2 FYNNEI. The CDR3 loop reads CASSELEETQYF. CDR3 bases: TGTGCCAGCAGTGAATTGGAGGAGACCCAGTACTTC.

This clonotype turned up a few times. The J gene is TRBJ2-1, the V gene TRBV7-2; D possibly corresponds to TRBD1 (6 bases). Germline V gene sequence: CDR1 SGHTA, CDR2 FQGNSA. This CDR3 has 15 amino acids. Trimming removed 6 bases from V and 0 bases from J, with 12 bases in between. The CDR3 sequence is CASRRTESSYNEQFF. In nucleotides, the CDR3 is TGTGCCAGCAGAAGGACAGAGAGCTCCTACAATGAGCAGTTCTTC.

The V gene is TRBV10-3, the J gene TRBJ1-1; D ambiguous. The germline gives CDR1 ENHRY, CDR2 SYGVKD. CDR3 length: 14 residues. V shed 11 bases and J shed 5 bases, with 21 bases lying between them. The CDR3 sequence: CAAALNPLGTEAFF. The CDR3 DNA is TGTGCCGCCGCTCTAAACCCTTTAGGGACTGAAGCTTTCTTT.

The count of this clonotype is one. The rearrangement links TRBV7-6 to TRBJ1-4; D ambiguous. Germline V gene data show CDR1 as SGHVS and CDR2 as FNYEAQ. The CDR3 sequence is 15 residues long. V was pared by 5 bases and J by 1 base, with 11 bases between. The CDR3 region is CASSRGVGTNEKLFF. For the CDR3, the DNA is TGTGCCAGCAGCCGCGGGGTCGGAACTAATGAAAAACTGTTTTTT.

V usage is TRBV4-3 and J usage is TRBJ2-7; D is unclear. Trimming took off 0 bases at V and 3 bases at J, with 9 bases between the two ends. Per germline, CDR1 LGHNA and CDR2 YSLEER. This CDR3 comprises 14 residues. CDR3: CASSQETSFYEQYF. For the CDR3, the DNA is TGCGCCAGCAGCCAAGAGACAAGTTTCTACGAGCAGTACTTC.